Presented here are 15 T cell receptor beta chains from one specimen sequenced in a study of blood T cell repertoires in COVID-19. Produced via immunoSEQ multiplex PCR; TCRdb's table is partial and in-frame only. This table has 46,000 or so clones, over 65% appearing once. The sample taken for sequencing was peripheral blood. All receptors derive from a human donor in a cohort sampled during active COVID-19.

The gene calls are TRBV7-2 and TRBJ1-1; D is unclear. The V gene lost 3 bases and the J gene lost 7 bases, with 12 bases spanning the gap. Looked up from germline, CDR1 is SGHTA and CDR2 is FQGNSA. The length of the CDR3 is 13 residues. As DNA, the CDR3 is TGTGCCAGCAGCTTCAAGGCGGGTTTTGAAGCTTTCTTT. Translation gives CASSFKAGFEAFF. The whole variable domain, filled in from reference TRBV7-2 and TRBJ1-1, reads GAGVSQSPSNKVTEKGKDVELRCDPISGHTALYWYRQSLGQGLEFLIYFQGNSAPDKSGLPSDRFSAERTGGSVSTLTIQRTQQEDSAVYLCASSFKAGFEAFFGQGTRLTVV.

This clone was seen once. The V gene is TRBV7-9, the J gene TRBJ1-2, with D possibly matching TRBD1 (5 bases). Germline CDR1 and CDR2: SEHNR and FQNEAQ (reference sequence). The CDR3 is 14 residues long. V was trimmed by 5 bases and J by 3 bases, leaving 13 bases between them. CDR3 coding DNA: TGTGCCAGCAGCCCTCAGGGAATCGACTATGGCTACACCTTC. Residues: CASSPQGIDYGYTF.

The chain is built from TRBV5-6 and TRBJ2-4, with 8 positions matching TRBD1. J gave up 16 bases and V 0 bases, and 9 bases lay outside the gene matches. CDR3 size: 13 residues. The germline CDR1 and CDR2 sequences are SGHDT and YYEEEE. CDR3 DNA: TGTGCCAGCAGCTTGGGGACGGGACAGGAGGCCTACTTC. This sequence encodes CASSLGTGQEAYF.

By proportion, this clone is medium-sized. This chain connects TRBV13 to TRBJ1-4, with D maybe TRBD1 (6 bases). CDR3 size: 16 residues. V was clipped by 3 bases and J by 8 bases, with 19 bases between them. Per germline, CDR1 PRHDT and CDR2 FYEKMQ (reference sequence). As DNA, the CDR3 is TGTGCCAGCAGCTTCAGGACAGACGCAGTGCAGGAAAAACTGTTTTTT. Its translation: CASSFRTDAVQEKLFF.

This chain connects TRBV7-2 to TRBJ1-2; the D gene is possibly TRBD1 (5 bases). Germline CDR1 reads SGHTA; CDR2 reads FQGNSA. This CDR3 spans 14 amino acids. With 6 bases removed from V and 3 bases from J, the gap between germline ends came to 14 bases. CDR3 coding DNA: TGTGCCAGCAGGGCACAGGCCCGCCACTATGGCTACACCTTC. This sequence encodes CASRAQARHYGYTF.

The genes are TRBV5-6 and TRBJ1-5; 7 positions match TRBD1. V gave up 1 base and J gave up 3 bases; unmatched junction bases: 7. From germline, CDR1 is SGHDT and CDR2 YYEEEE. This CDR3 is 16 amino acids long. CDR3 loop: CASSLRRGFDNQPQHF. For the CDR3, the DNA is TGTGCCAGCAGCTTGCGCAGGGGGTTTGACAATCAGCCCCAGCATTTT.

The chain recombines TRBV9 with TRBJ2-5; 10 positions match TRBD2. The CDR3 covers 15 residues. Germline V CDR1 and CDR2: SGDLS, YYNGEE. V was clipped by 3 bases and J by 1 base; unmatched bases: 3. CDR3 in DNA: TGTGCCAGCAGCGCACTAGCGGGGAGCCAAGAGACCCAGTACTTC. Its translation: CASSALAGSQETQYF.

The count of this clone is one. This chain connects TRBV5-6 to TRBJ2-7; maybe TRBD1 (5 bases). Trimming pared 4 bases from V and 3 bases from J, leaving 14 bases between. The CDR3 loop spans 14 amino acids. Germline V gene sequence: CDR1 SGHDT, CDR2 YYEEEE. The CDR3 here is CASSLGQGSYEQYF. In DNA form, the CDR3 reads TGTGCCAGCAGCCTCGGACAAGGTAGCTACGAGCAGTACTTC.

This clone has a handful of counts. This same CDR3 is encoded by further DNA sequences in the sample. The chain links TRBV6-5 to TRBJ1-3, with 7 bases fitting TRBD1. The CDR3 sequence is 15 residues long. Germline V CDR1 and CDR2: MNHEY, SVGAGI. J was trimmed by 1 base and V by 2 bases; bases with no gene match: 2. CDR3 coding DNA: TGTGCCAGCAGTTACCAGACAGGGTCTGGAAACACCATATATTTT. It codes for CASSYQTGSGNTIYF.

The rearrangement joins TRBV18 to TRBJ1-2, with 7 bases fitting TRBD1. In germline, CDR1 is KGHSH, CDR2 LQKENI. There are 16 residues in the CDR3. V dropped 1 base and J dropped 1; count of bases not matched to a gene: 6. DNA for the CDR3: TGTGCCAGCTCACCACTGGGACAGCTTAATAACTATGGCTACACCTTC. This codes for CASSPLGQLNNYGYTF.

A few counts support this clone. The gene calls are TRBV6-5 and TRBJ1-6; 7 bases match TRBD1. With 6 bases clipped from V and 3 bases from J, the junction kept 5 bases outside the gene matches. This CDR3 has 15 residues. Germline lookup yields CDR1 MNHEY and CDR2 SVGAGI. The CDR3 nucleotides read TGTGCCAGCAGACCGGGACAGAGCTATAATTCACCCCTCCACTTT. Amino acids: CASRPGQSYNSPLHF.

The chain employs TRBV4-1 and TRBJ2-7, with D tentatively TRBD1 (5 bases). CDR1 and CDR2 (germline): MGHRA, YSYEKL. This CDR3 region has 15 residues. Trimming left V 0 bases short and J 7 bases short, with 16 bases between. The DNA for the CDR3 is TGCGCCAGCAGCCAAGATCACGGACCAGGGATGGAGCAGTACTTC. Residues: CASSQDHGPGMEQYF.

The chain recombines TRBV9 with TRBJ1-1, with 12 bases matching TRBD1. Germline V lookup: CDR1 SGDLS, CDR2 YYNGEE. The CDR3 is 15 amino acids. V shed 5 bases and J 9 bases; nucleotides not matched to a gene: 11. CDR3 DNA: TGTGCCAGCAGTCCCGGGACAGGGGGCGAAGGACAAGCTTTCTTT. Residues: CASSPGTGGEGQAFF.

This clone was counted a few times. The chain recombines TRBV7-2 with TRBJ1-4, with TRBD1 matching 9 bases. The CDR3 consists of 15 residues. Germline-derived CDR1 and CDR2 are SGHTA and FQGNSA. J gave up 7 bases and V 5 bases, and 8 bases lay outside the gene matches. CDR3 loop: CASSSNRGRSEKLFF. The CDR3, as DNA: TGTGCCAGCAGCAGTAACAGGGGGCGCAGTGAAAAACTGTTTTTT.

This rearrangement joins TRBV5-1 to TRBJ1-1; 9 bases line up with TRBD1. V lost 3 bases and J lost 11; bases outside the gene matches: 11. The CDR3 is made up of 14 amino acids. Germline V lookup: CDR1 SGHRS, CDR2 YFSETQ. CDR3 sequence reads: CASSSGQGGVFAFF. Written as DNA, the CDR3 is TGCGCCAGCAGCTCGGGACAGGGAGGGGTGTTTGCTTTCTTT. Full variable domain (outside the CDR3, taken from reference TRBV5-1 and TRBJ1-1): KAGVTQTPRYLIKTRGQQVTLSCSPISGHRSVSWYQQTPGQGLQFLFEYFSETQRNKGNFPGRFSGRQFSNSRSEMNVSTLELGDSALYLCASSSGQGGVFAFFGQGTRLTVV.